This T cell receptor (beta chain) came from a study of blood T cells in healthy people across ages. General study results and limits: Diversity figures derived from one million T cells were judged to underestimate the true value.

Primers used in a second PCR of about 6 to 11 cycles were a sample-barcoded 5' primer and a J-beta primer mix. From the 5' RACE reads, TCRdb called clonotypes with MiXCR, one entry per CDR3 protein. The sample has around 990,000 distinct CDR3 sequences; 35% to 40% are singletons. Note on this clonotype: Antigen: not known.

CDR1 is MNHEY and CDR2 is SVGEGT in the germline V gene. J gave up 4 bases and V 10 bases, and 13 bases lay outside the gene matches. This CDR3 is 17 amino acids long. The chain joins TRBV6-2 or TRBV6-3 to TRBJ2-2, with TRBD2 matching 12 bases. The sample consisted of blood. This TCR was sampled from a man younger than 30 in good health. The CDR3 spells CAIRLAGVFTGTGELFF. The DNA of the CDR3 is TGTGCCATCCGACTAGCGGGGGTCTTTACGGGCACCGGGGAGCTGTTTTTT.